What follows describes a single T cell receptor (beta chain). It lacks a known antigen. No base quality values were provided; no much bigger clone lies one nucleotide off. The sample is drawn from a study of shared clonotypes between healthy human individuals (TCRdb year 2020). About the investigation overall: The cohort included three men and a couple of women between 18 and 49 years of age. For each donor, CD4 naive and CD4 memory were each given three plates, CD8 naive was given two plates, and CD8 memory was given one plate. The study deeply sequenced blood TCR repertoires of five healthy adults to estimate repertoire size and the extent of clonotype sharing between individuals. Libraries were prepared and TCR repertoires were sequenced by different laboratories using diverse techniques, in order to increase sequencing depth and limit assay-specific biases. Each donor's leukapheresis produced roughly between roughly 0.94 and 9.5 billion PBMCs. What the work shows at the level of the full study, not this receptor alone: The genetic and exposure-history diversity represented was limited by the small number of donors. Naive subsets generally had larger estimated clonotype richness than memory subsets did. Sharing across a few donors was observed for about 5% of naive CD4, under 4% of naive CD8, roughly 2.3% of memory CD4, and roughly 0.4% of memory CD8 clonotypes. Sampling was restricted to blood, and TCR repertoires in tissues likely differ from the TCR repertoires found in blood. Even with the large sequencing depth, rarefaction of the sorted-subset datasets indicated that sequencing was incomplete. Based on pairwise subsampling, the degree of clonotype sharing among donors was expected to be affected by sequencing depth. Higher generation probabilities were observed for clonotypes shared by all four sorted-subset donors than for non-shared clonotypes.

Using the deep immunoSEQ assay, multiplex PCR amplified TCR CDR3 regions from genomic DNA. For each cell subset, the extracted genomic DNA was distributed evenly across all wells of several immunoSEQ 96-well plates, and each plate served as one replicate. Each replicate PCR for sorted subsets received approximately 200 ng genomic DNA, equal to roughly 29,000 T cell genomes. Purified libraries were measured with a Qubit 3.0 fluorometer, size-checked on a Bioanalyzer 2100, and measured again with the KAPA Library Quantification kit. Every immunoSEQ 96-well plate was sequenced on a separate single-read 150-cycle Illumina NextSeq 550 flow cell. On the study's bioinformatics: Because the immunoSEQ output included only junctional sequences and no quality scores, the filtering could not be the same as the filtering used for full-length reads. Sequences were annotated with PyIR, a Python wrapper for IgBLAST v1.9, using IMGT germline references to assign V/J genes and CDR3. Reads were removed for weak V/J assignments (E-value above 1e-6), missing CDR3, stop codons, out-of-frame junctions, or ambiguous translated residues. A V3J clonotype was defined by an identical inferred V gene, J gene, and CDR3 amino acid sequence. The percentage overlap between two repertoires was calculated by dividing the number of shared unique clonotypes by the size of the smaller repertoire. Richness of each repertoire was evaluated using RTK rarefaction, the Chao1 estimator, and Recon v2.1 estimates of unobserved clonotypes. Generation probabilities for all TCRbeta clonotypes obtained by the gDNA method from a handful of donors were computed using OLGA. TCRdb obtained this table from immuneACCESS and retained in-frame rearrangements with V and J assigned. These tables miss some clones; where compared with another copy, unresolved V genes account for less than half of the shortfall, and the remainder is unexplained. D and trimming come from the DNA, and the V and J calls and clone size come from that table. In this sample the table shows about 1.4 million clones, roughly 96% of which occur a single time. The top ten clonotypes cover about 1% of the sample.

CDR1 and CDR2, looked up from the germline V gene (reference sequence), are SGHNT and YYREEE. V loses 4 bases at its end and J loses 8 bases; junction bases beyond the gene matches: 11. CDR3 length: 15 amino acids, cysteine to phenylalanine. CDR3 DNA only is kept here, 45 bases in frame from base 1. The donors were healthy, HIV-negative adults who had no recently reported acute infections or vaccinations. Only Caucasian adults living in Nashville, Tennessee, USA were represented among the donors. CD4+ T cells were enriched by magnetic negative selection; naive cells were then positively selected on CD45RA, and the negative fraction formed the memory subset. Blood was obtained by leukapheresis, after which PBMCs were separated by Ficoll-Histopaque density gradient centrifugation and cryopreserved in liquid nitrogen vapor phase. Purity and quantity of every magnetically sorted T cell population were checked by analytical flow cytometry. Genomic DNA was isolated from every sorted fraction and measured by UV absorbance on a Nanodrop 2000c.

The chain couples TRBV5-4 to TRBJ2-1; TRBD2 fits 8 bases in the junction. This sequence was found in a man aged 25 to 40 in good health. Sequencing was performed on naive CD4+ T cells sorted from blood. Explained via the paper, the cell subset or site label denotes: CD45RA+ positively selected. The base sequence is TGTGCCAGCAGCCTTATGGCTAGCGGGCGGGATGAGCAGTTCTTC. This encodes CASSLMASGRDEQFF.